This T cell receptor beta chain was found in a study of T cell responses to AZD1222 COVID-19 vaccine. The study, taken as a whole, reports: Sampling captured repertoires only after the peak T cell response. Donors, mostly white British, included more females; clonal diversity was possibly underestimated. Only a handful of AZD1222 recipients, several in all, had baseline seropositivity.

The CDR3 extends over 14 amino acids. The germline gives CDR1 SEHNR, CDR2 FQNEAQ (reference sequence). The V gene lost 4 bases and the J gene lost 2 bases, with 9 bases spanning the gap. A note on this clone: The antigen remains unidentified.

Data came from immunoSEQ multiplex PCR; TCRdb stores just in-frame clones and leaves some out. Of 90,000 to 120,000 clones in the sample, around 90% were seen once. The TCR comes from an adult in good health. Sequencing was performed on peripheral blood, taken on day 0 of AZD1222 vaccination. This chain joins TRBV7-9 and TRBJ1-5; possibly TRBD1 for D (5 bases). The CDR3 sequence: CASSSGLGNQPQHF. CDR3 in DNA: TGTGCCAGCAGCTCAGGGTTGGGCAATCAGCCCCAGCATTTT.